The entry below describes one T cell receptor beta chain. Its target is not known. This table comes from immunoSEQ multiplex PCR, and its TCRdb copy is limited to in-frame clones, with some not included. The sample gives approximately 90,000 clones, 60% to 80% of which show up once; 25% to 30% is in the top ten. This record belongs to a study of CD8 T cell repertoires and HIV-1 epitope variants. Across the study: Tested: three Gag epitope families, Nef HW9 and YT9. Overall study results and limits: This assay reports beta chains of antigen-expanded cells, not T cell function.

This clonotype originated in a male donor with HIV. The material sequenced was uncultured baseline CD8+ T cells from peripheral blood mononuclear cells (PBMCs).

CDR3 nucleotide sequence: TGTGCCACCTCCGATAGCGGGAGGGAGGATACGCAGTATTTT. Its translation is CATSDSGREDTQYF. This rearrangement joins TRBV15 to TRBJ2-3; 11 bases are shared with TRBD2. The length of the CDR3 is 14 residues. Germline CDR1 is LNHNV and CDR2 is YYDKDF (reference sequence). V shed 8 bases, J shed 6 bases, and the junction held 7 bases outside the gene matches.